The rows below give T cell receptor beta chains drawn from one sample of a study of blood T cell repertoires in COVID-19. The table came from immunoSEQ multiplex PCR; TCRdb's copy has only in-frame clones and leaves some out. The repertoire holds 390,000 or so clones, with 85% to 90% as singletons. The source material was PBMCs or T cells enriched from blood (not recorded which). The receptors were gathered from a woman aged 45 to 65 who had recovered from COVID-19. Both conserved end residues are part of each CDR3. The order of the fields is V gene, D gene, J gene, CDR3 protein. A D gene is named only where the DNA matches it firmly.

>TRBV4-1|-|TRBJ2-7
CASSQDNFLSYEQYF
>TRBV29-1|TRBD1|TRBJ1-2
CSVGRDRGYTF
>TRBV4-1|-|TRBJ2-4
CASSQSLGGARDIQYF
>TRBV28|TRBD1|TRBJ1-2
CASSYSSGQRVSGYTF
>TRBV12-5|-|TRBJ2-3
CASGLVSYTDTQYF
>TRBV11-2|-|TRBJ2-1
CASSLASSSRHEQFF
>TRBV28|-|TRBJ1-4
CASSFATPTGKLFF
>TRBV12-5|-|TRBJ1-2
CASAPAPTVYYGYTF
>TRBV27|-|TRBJ1-6
CASSLSGQGVSPLHF
>TRBV4-1|-|TRBJ1-2
CASSQGLHGYTF
>TRBV30|TRBD2|TRBJ2-4
CAWGRGLAGKNIQYF
>TRBV3-1/TRBV3-2|TRBD1|TRBJ2-7
CASSRTGGNEQYF
>TRBV19|TRBD2|TRBJ2-7
CASSLAGGVGYEQYF
>TRBV5-1|-|TRBJ2-7
CASSAGIFEPYEQYF
>TRBV18|-|TRBJ1-2
CASSADGRRKGNYGYTF
>TRBV5-1|TRBD1|TRBJ2-7
CASSPAGTDSIYEQYF
>TRBV24-1|-|TRBJ2-3
CATSRGYPDTQYF
>TRBV5-5|-|TRBJ1-6
CASSLAPGWGNSPLHF
>TRBV6-1|TRBD1|TRBJ2-2
CASSERAGGSSSTGELFF
>TRBV6-6|-|TRBJ2-5
CASSYGVAGEYQYF
>TRBV15|TRBD1|TRBJ1-5
CATSRDRGVRQPQHF
>TRBV16|-|TRBJ1-5
CASVDRLDQPQHF
>TRBV5-1|-|TRBJ1-6
CASSLGGANSPLHF
>TRBV6-5|-|TRBJ2-1
CASSRSSGNNEQFF
>TRBV10-3|TRBD1|TRBJ1-3
CAICRDRATGNTIYF
>TRBV20-1|-|TRBJ1-5
CSASGVGAQHF
>TRBV4-1|-|TRBJ1-1
CASSHALDRNTEAFF
>TRBV4-3|-|TRBJ1-4
CASSQEEGLGEKLFF
>TRBV10-3|-|TRBJ2-3
CAARTASTDTQYF
>TRBV7-9|TRBD1|TRBJ2-7
CASSHGDSAYEQYF
>TRBV6-2/TRBV6-3|TRBD1|TRBJ1-5
CASSIPGAGTGGNQPQHF
>TRBV4-1|-|TRBJ2-7
CASSHRQSYEQYF
>TRBV6-5|-|TRBJ1-4
CASRGVSRGNEKLFF
>TRBV5-1|-|TRBJ1-1
CASSPAWSTEAFF
>TRBV4-1|TRBD1|TRBJ1-6
CASSQEDRGFGNSPLHF
>TRBV27|TRBD1|TRBJ2-1
CASSLIGTGGFNEQFF
>TRBV6-1|-|TRBJ2-2
CASSEWPKNTGELFF
>TRBV4-2|TRBD2|TRBJ2-3
CASSQDSPSGGRTSTDTQYF
>TRBV28|TRBD2|TRBJ2-1
CASSPTGGNEQFF